This TCR beta chain stems from a study of T cell repertoires in cytomegalovirus infection. The overall study: Indications of both CMV infection and matching HLA type were provided by public TCR beta signatures.

On this clonotype: Its antigen is unknown.

General study points: HLA-C-restricted CMV-specific TCR beta clonotypes prevailed in the ex vivo response. Accumulated public TCR beta family frequency recognized individuals carrying CMV together with the relevant HLA.

TCRdb ran MiXCR on the reads and lists one entry per CDR3 protein. The top ten hold roughly 15% of the sample, which has 250,000 to 300,000 distinct CDR3 sequences, 8% to 9.5% seen once. The CDR3 extends over 17 amino acids. Per germline, CDR1 MDHEN and CDR2 SYDVKM. The V segment lost 4 bases and the J segment 5 bases; nucleotides outside the gene matches: 8. The sample comprised PBMCs. The receptor's source is a human donor in good health (CMV status not recorded). Some clones in this sample may be carry-over from other donors' samples. The V gene is TRBV28, the J gene TRBJ1-4, with TRBD1 matching 12 bases. CDR3 coding DNA: TGTGCCAGCAGTTCGCCGGGACAGGGGGCGCGGAATGAAAAACTGTTTTTT. This codes for CASSSPGQGARNEKLFF.